Below, one T cell receptor (beta chain) is given with its context. This sample stems from a study of shared clonotypes between healthy human individuals. V was trimmed by 4 bases and J by 0 bases, leaving 7 bases between them. This CDR3 is built from 14 residues. The V gene's germline CDR1 is SNHLY and CDR2 FYNNEI. Assay used: immunoSEQ multiplex PCR; TCRdb lists only in-frame clones, some missing. The data contain roughly 2.2 million clones, approximately 95% of them singletons. The V and J genes are TRBV2 and TRBJ1-3; D is perhaps TRBD1 (5 bases). The receptor was isolated from a man aged 18 to 29 in good health. Some clones in this sample may be carry-over from other donors' samples. The sample was naive CD4+ T cells from PBMCs. Subset noted: CD45RA+ positively selected. The CDR3 DNA is TGTGCCAGCAGTGCAGGGTTCTCTGGAAACACCATATATTTT. This gives the protein CASSAGFSGNTIYF.